This is a list of T cell receptor beta chains from one sample in a study of CD8+ T cells in alopecia areata. Clones were read by immunoSEQ multiplex PCR, and TCRdb kept only the in-frame ones, dropping some. The repertoire holds about 150,000 clones, approximately 56% seen once, with about 40% in the top ten. The sample was CD8+ T cells sorted from blood. These receptors were collected from a human donor in good health. Each CDR3 is given without its conserved first and last residue.

>12|TRBJ2-3|TRBV19
ASSEGMGADTQY
>10|TRBJ1-2|TRBV29-1
SVVTANYGYT
>12|TRBJ2-5|TRBV2
ASSEILAQETQY
>13|TRBJ2-2|TRBV6-4
ASSDPDSGTGELF
>13|TRBJ2-7|TRBV28
ASSTNGVGAYEQY
>15|TRBJ2-3|TRBV5-1
ASSLGPGAFLGDTQY
>13|TRBJ2-7|TRBV4-1
ASSVKREGSYEQY
>15|TRBJ2-5|TRBV4-1
ASSQDGPFRNQETQY
>11|TRBJ1-5|TRBV27
ASSFGFGQPQH
>11|TRBJ2-7|TRBV5-1
ASSSGTGSEQY
>11|TRBJ1-5|TRBV2
ASSTGRNQPQH
>13|TRBJ2-3|TRBV2
ASSSRDRETDTQY
>12|TRBJ2-1|TRBV15
ATSVLVVGNEQF
>13|TRBJ2-3|TRBV27
ASSLSSGSTDTQY
>12|TRBJ1-5|TRBV2
ASSVGDSNQPQH
>14|TRBJ2-3|TRBV25-1
ASSKPPGQGTDTQY
>11|TRBJ1-5|TRBV30
AWSTGGNQPQH
>12|TRBJ2-7|TRBV9
ASSVGGAGSEQY
>10|TRBJ2-5|TRBV9
ASSAGTGTQY
>11|TRBJ2-5|TRBV6-6
ASIDTLGETQY
>12|TRBJ2-7|TRBV7-2
ASSPPGLTYEQY
>10|TRBJ2-1|TRBV7-9
AILPSGHEQF
>9|TRBJ2-7|TRBV7-9
ASSASYEQY
>12|TRBJ1-1|TRBV30
AWSEGTSNTEAF
>12|TRBJ1-1|TRBV7-5
ASSLYVGQGEAF
>12|TRBJ2-2|TRBV25-1
ASASERGPGELF
>13|TRBJ2-2|TRBV5-6
ASSLGAPGTGELF
>14|TRBJ1-1|TRBV5-1
ASSSVGPGANTEAF
>10|TRBJ2-1|TRBV6-1
ASRGLAVPRF
>9|TRBJ2-7|TRBV20-1
SARTTYEQY
>12|TRBJ2-1|TRBV4-2
ASSQGDYFNEQF
>13|TRBJ2-7|TRBV4-2
ASSQENGRPYEQY
>11|TRBJ2-5|TRBV6-5
ASSNTDQETQY
>11|TRBJ1-1|TRBV30
AWSPDRATEAF
>14|TRBJ2-5|TRBV13
ASSTETGGLRETQY
>15|TRBJ2-7|TRBV2
ASSVGPPGLASYEQY
>13|TRBJ1-2|TRBV5-4
ASSLGQTTNYGYT
>12|TRBJ2-1|TRBV6-6
ASSHGQGIGEQF
>10|TRBJ1-1|TRBV29-1
SVGPLNTEAF
>9|TRBJ2-3|TRBV20-1
SAIQGDTQY
>14|TRBJ2-5|TRBV4-1
ASSQLPGQGPETQY
>11|TRBJ2-1|TRBV28
ASSLGVVNEQF
>9|TRBJ1-2|TRBV29-1
SVGVRGGYT
>11|TRBJ1-2|TRBV25-1
ASSPTMGYGYT
>12|TRBJ1-1|TRBV30
AWSDPGQTQKAF
>11|TRBJ1-1|TRBV29-1
SVEGSRGTEAF
>10|TRBJ2-7|TRBV30
AWGRPGREQY
>16|TRBJ2-1|TRBV7-9
ASSHQRERTSRYNEQF
>11|TRBJ2-2|TRBV29-1
SVEAGNTGELF
>16|TRBJ2-6|TRBV29-1
SVENRGTASFGANVLT
>11|TRBJ1-4|TRBV7-9
ASSAPANEKLF
>10|TRBJ2-1|TRBV27
ASSLRTPFRF
>12|TRBJ2-7|TRBV11-2
ASSLEASSNEQY
>14|TRBJ2-1|TRBV9
ASSPGAGRGYNEQF